These 3 T cell receptor beta chains came from one sample sequenced in a study of shared clonotypes between healthy human individuals. Produced via immunoSEQ multiplex PCR; TCRdb's table is partial and in-frame only. This repertoire shows roughly 1,500,000 clones, 95% to 99% found once; its top ten account for about 0.45%. Sequencing was carried out using naive CD4+ T cells sorted from blood. The subset: CD45RA+ positively selected. The receptors stem from a man aged 30-40 years in good health.

The chain carries TRBV6-5 and TRBJ1-5, with D tentatively TRBD1 (5 bases). Germline V lookup: CDR1 MNHEY, CDR2 SVGAGI. This CDR3 is 15 amino acids long. The V end lost 0 bases, the J end lost 3 bases, and 9 bases lay between the germline ends. This CDR3 reads CASSYSGGDNQPQHF. CDR3 nucleotide sequence: TGTGCCAGCAGTTACTCCGGGGGGGACAATCAGCCCCAGCATTTT.

The DNA of the CDR3 is TGTGCCAGCAGCCTAACGACCACTCTGTTTTTT. As protein: CASSLTTTLFF. The V call is TRBV28, the J call TRBJ1-4; D gene unclear. The CDR3 contains 11 residues. In germline, CDR1 is MDHEN, CDR2 SYDVKM. Trimming removed 6 bases from V and 14 bases from J, with 13 bases in between.

V is TRBV15 and J is TRBJ2-1; a weak D match, TRBD2 (6 bases). Trimming pared 1 base from V and 7 bases from J, leaving 20 bases between. This CDR3 is 17 amino acids long. Germline values: CDR1 LNHNV, CDR2 YYDKDF (reference sequence). Here the CDR3 reads CATSRGAPGTSRNEQFF. CDR3 nucleotides: TGTGCCACCAGCAGAGGGGCGCCGGGGACTTCAAGGAATGAGCAGTTCTTC. The full variable domain, rest sourced from reference TRBV15 and TRBJ2-1, is DAMVIQNPRYQVTQFGKPVTLSCSQTLNHNVMYWYQQKSSQAPKLLFHYYDKDFNNEADTPDNFQSRRPNTSFCFLDIRSPGLGDTAMYLCATSRGAPGTSRNEQFFGPGTRLTVL.